The 25 T cell receptor beta chains in this list originate from one sample, sequenced in a study of T cell responses to AZD1222 COVID-19 vaccine. Here immunoSEQ multiplex PCR was the method, and the copy in TCRdb shows in-frame clones only, minus some. The table includes around 260,000 clones, just over 90% detected once. Material: peripheral blood, obtained on day 0 of AZD1222 vaccination. Every receptor here comes from an adult in good health.

The V call is TRBV5-1, the J call TRBJ2-2; D ambiguous. V shed 4 bases and J shed 6 bases, with 16 bases lying between them. CDR3 length equals 15 residues. Germline assignment: CDR1 SGHRS and CDR2 YFSETQ. CDR3 sequence: CASSQDPVASGELFF. The DNA for the CDR3 is TGCGCCAGCAGCCAGGACCCTGTGGCGTCCGGGGAGCTGTTTTTT.

About this clone: This specimen includes other DNA sequences encoding the same CDR3. The chain carries TRBV7-3 and TRBJ2-3; D perhaps matches TRBD2 (5 bases). Germline CDR1 and CDR2: SGHTA and FQGTGA. The CDR3 has 14 amino acids. V was cut by 1 base and J by 0 bases, with 5 bases left in between. The CDR3 spells CASSLSGSTDTQYF. Here the CDR3 DNA reads TGTGCCAGCAGCTTAAGCGGGAGCACAGATACGCAGTATTTT. Together with reference TRBV7-3 and TRBJ2-3, the CDR3 gives the full variable domain: GAGVSQTPSNKVTEKGKYVELRCDPISGHTALYWYRQSLGQGPEFLIYFQGTGAADDSGLPNDRFFAVRPEGSVSTLKIQRTERGDSAVYLCASSLSGSTDTQYFGPGTRLTVL.

V is TRBV27 and J is TRBJ1-1, with TRBD1 as a possible D gene (5 bases). The V end lost 1 base, the J end lost 4 bases, and 13 bases lay between the germline ends. Germline V gene lookup returns CDR1 MNHEY and CDR2 SMNVEV (reference sequence). The CDR3 runs to 15 residues. The DNA of the CDR3 is TGTGCCAGCAGTTTATTCTCGATTGGGGGCACTGAAGCTTTCTTT. It codes for CASSLFSIGGTEAFF.

This chain connects TRBV29-1 to TRBJ2-7; the D gene is possibly TRBD1 (5 bases). V lost 5 bases, J lost 5 bases, and 7 bases lay in between. This CDR3 has 10 residues. The germline V gene encodes CDR1 SQVTM and CDR2 ANQGSEA. The DNA of the CDR3 is TGCAGCGTTAGGGGAAACGAGCAGTACTTC. This sequence encodes CSVRGNEQYF.

This chain links TRBV19 with TRBJ1-4, with no clear D. Trimming stripped 3 bases from V and 7 bases from J, with 12 bases between. Germline CDR1 reads LNHDA; CDR2 reads SQIVND (reference sequence). The CDR3 runs to 14 residues. The CDR3 nucleotides are TGTGCCAGTAGTATCCCCGGACGGCCTGAAAAACTGTTTTTT. Translated: CASSIPGRPEKLFF.

J is TRBJ2-2 and V is TRBV12-3 or TRBV12-4; D remains unclear. The CDR3 spans 12 residues. V lost 2 bases and J lost 5, with 3 bases in between. The CDR3 region is CASSLLTGELFF. CDR3 DNA: TGTGCCAGCAGTTTACTAACCGGGGAGCTGTTTTTT.

J is TRBJ1-3 and V is TRBV5-1; TRBD1 might be the D (5 bases). CDR1 and CDR2 from the germline V gene are SGHRS and YFSETQ. This CDR3 comprises 16 residues. Trimming left V 4 bases short and J 0 bases short, with 14 bases between. Written as DNA, the CDR3 is TGCGCCAGCAGCAACCGGAGGGGCCCCTCTGGAAACACCATATATTTT. Translating it yields CASSNRRGPSGNTIYF.

J is TRBJ1-4 and V is TRBV14; TRBD1 might be the D (5 bases). V lost 0 bases, J lost 8 bases, and 22 bases lay in between. The CDR3 is 18 residues long. Germline CDR1 is SGHDN and CDR2 is FVKESK. CDR3 region: CASSQDDTGWVAMEKLFF. The CDR3 nucleotides read TGTGCCAGCAGCCAAGACGATACAGGCTGGGTTGCCATGGAAAAACTGTTTTTT. Complete variable domain (other parts from reference TRBV14 and TRBJ1-4): EAGVTQFPSHSVIEKGQTVTLRCDPISGHDNLYWYRRVMGKEIKFLLHFVKESKQDESGMPNNRFLAERTGGTYSTLKVQPAELEDSGVYFCASSQDDTGWVAMEKLFFGSGTQLSVL.

This sequence joins TRBV7-8 and TRBJ1-6; 7 bases are shared with TRBD1. In germline, CDR1 is SGHVS, CDR2 FQNEAQ. The length of the CDR3 is 18 residues. The ends lost 7 bases at V and 0 bases at J; junction bases unmatched: 12. DNA for the CDR3: TGTGCCAGCACCCCCCAGCCGACAGGGAGCTCCTATAATTCACCCCTCCACTTT. This codes for CASTPQPTGSSYNSPLHF.

This clone was detected only once. This chain joins TRBV28 and TRBJ1-5; D call uncertain. The CDR3 runs 13 residues. Germline V gene sequence: CDR1 MDHEN, CDR2 SYDVKM. Trimming removed 5 bases at V and 0 bases at J, with 5 bases between. CDR3 region: CASSDYSNQPQHF. The CDR3 bases are TGTGCCAGCAGTGACTATAGCAATCAGCCCCAGCATTTT. Full variable domain (outside the CDR3, taken from reference TRBV28 and TRBJ1-5): DVKVTQSSRYLVKRTGEKVFLECVQDMDHENMFWYRQDPGLGLRLIYFSYDVKMKEKGDIPEGYSVSREKKERFSLILESASTNQTSMYLCASSDYSNQPQHFGDGTRLSIL.

The V call is TRBV14, the J call TRBJ1-4; D uncertain. Trimming shortened V by 0 bases and J by 13 bases, and 6 bases separated the two germline ends. The CDR3 runs 11 residues. Germline values: CDR1 SGHDN, CDR2 FVKESK. DNA for the CDR3: TGTGCCAGCAGCCAAGATAGGCGACTGTTTTTT. It encodes CASSQDRRLFF.

The rearrangement links TRBV5-5 to TRBJ1-6, with D unclear. The CDR3 length is 14 residues. Germline assignment: CDR1 SGHKS and CDR2 YYEKEE (reference sequence). The V and J ends lost 0 bases and 6 bases respectively, with 7 bases between them. The CDR3 is CASSLEGRNSPLHF. Here the CDR3 DNA reads TGTGCCAGCAGCTTGGAAGGGCGTAATTCACCCCTCCACTTT.

The rearrangement uses TRBV6-5 and TRBJ2-3, with D unresolved. V was shortened by 11 bases and J by 4 bases, with 16 bases between the two germline ends. CDR1 MNHEY and CDR2 SVGAGI come from the germline V gene. CDR3 length: 13 amino acids. In DNA, the CDR3 is TGTGCCTCCCTTTTGCATTCGGCAGATACGCAGTATTTT. This sequence encodes CASLLHSADTQYF.

The V gene is TRBV6-2 or TRBV6-3, the J gene TRBJ2-3; 9 nucleotides agree with TRBD1. The V gene's germline CDR1 is MNHEY and CDR2 SVGEGT. The CDR3 spans 15 residues. V shed 4 bases and J 3 bases; nucleotides not matched to a gene: 5. In nucleotides, the CDR3 is TGTGCCAGCAGTTGGGACAGGGAGAGAACAGATACGCAGTATTTT. This codes for CASSWDRERTDTQYF.

For the CDR3, the DNA is TGTGCCACCAGTGATCTCTCGGACCGCAATGGGGGCTACACCTTC. It translates to CATSDLSDRNGGYTF. The rearrangement joins TRBV24-1 to TRBJ1-2; D unresolved. The V end lost 3 bases, the J end lost 8 bases, and 18 bases lay between the germline ends. Germline CDR1 and CDR2: KGHDR and SFDVKD. This CDR3 has 15 amino acids.

This clone was seen just once. This rearrangement joins TRBV19 to TRBJ2-7; a possible D gene is TRBD1 (6 bases). Deletions cut 5 bases from V and 2 bases from J, with 13 bases between. This CDR3 region has 14 residues. CDR1 and CDR2 from the germline V gene are LNHDA and SQIVND (reference sequence). Here the CDR3 reads CASSDGTFPYEQYF. CDR3 DNA: TGTGCCAGTAGTGACGGGACATTTCCCTACGAGCAGTACTTC. Looking up the rest from reference TRBV19 and TRBJ2-7 gives the full variable domain: DGGITQSPKYLFRKEGQNVTLSCEQNLNHDAMYWYRQDPGQGLRLIYYSQIVNDFQKGDIAEGYSVSREKKESFPLTVTSAQKNPTAFYLCASSDGTFPYEQYFGPGTRLTVT.

This chain links TRBV19 with TRBJ2-1, with 8 bases matching TRBD2. The V gene end was trimmed by 3 bases and the J gene end by 6 bases; junction bases not matched to a gene: 4. Germline V gene data show CDR1 as LNHDA and CDR2 as SQIVND (reference sequence). This CDR3 has 14 amino acids. The CDR3 DNA sequence: TGTGCCAGTAGTATTTCTAGCGGGCCCAATGAGCAGTTCTTC. This translates into CASSISSGPNEQFF.

This sequence joins TRBV6-2 or TRBV6-3 and TRBJ2-7; 12 bases are a match to TRBD2. Per the germline V gene, CDR1 is MNHEY and CDR2 is SVGEGT. This CDR3 region has 16 residues. V dropped 4 bases and J dropped 0; count of bases not matched to a gene: 4. CDR3 amino acids: CASSSRTSGISYEQYF. The DNA of the CDR3 is TGTGCCAGCAGTTCCCGGACTAGCGGGATCTCCTACGAGCAGTACTTC.

A note on this clone: At one boundary the junction diverges from the germline segment, which might be a read error. The gene calls are TRBV27 and TRBJ2-7, with 9 nucleotides matching TRBD1. Germline V gene lookup returns CDR1 MNHEY and CDR2 SMNVEV (reference sequence). The CDR3 length is 16 residues. CDR3 residues: CASSLSPGTGTYEQYF. The CDR3, as DNA: TGTGCCAGCAGCTTATCTCCCGGGACAGGGACCTACGAGCAGTACTTC.

V gene TRBV28 combines with J gene TRBJ2-1; 9 bases are shared with TRBD2. CDR1 and CDR2 (germline): MDHEN, SYDVKM. This CDR3 spans 15 amino acids. The trim removed 3 bases at V and 10 bases at J, leaving 10 bases unmatched. The CDR3 here is CASSLAASGVLEQFF. The CDR3 region has the DNA TGTGCCAGCAGTTTGGCGGCTAGCGGGGTCCTAGAGCAGTTCTTC.

V usage is TRBV5-6 and J usage is TRBJ2-7, with D unresolved. Deletions cut 2 bases from V and 4 bases from J, with 7 bases between. Per germline, CDR1 SGHDT and CDR2 YYEEEE. This CDR3 region has 12 residues. CDR3 loop: CASSFGRYEQYF. The CDR3 bases are TGTGCCAGCAGCTTTGGCCGGTACGAGCAGTACTTC.

CDR3 coding DNA: TGTGCCAGCAGCTTGCGGGCAACTAATGAAAAACTGTTTTTT. This gives the protein CASSLRATNEKLFF. The chain carries TRBV11-2 and TRBJ1-4; no clear D. Deletions cut 3 bases from V and 0 bases from J, with 5 bases between. Germline CDR1 is SGHAT and CDR2 is FQNNGV. The CDR3 is made up of 14 amino acids.

J is TRBJ1-4 and V is TRBV4-3; D gene unclear. CDR1 and CDR2 (germline): LGHNA, YSLEER. The V and J ends lost 3 bases and 0 bases respectively, with 11 bases between them. This CDR3 has 16 residues. For the CDR3, the DNA is TGCGCCAGCAGCCAGCTATCGTATGCAACTAATGAAAAACTGTTTTTT. Its translation: CASSQLSYATNEKLFF.

The chain combines TRBV10-2 with TRBJ2-7; D ambiguous. V dropped 2 bases and J dropped 3 bases, with 14 bases sitting between them. Per germline, CDR1 WSHSY and CDR2 SAAADI. The CDR3 runs 15 residues. The DNA of the CDR3 is TGCGCCAGCAGTGAGCCGGGTCTTCTCCTCTACGAGCAGTACTTC. This translates into CASSEPGLLLYEQYF.

This clone was seen only a few times. The chain links TRBV6-4 to TRBJ1-2; the match to TRBD1 covers 9 bases. The length of the CDR3 is 15 residues. From germline, CDR1 is MRHNA and CDR2 SNTAGT. V shed 7 bases, J shed 2 bases, and the junction held 8 bases outside the gene matches. In nucleotides, the CDR3 is TGTGCCAGCAATCCTGGAACAGGGGGCAACTATGGCTACACCTTC. This translates into CASNPGTGGNYGYTF.